These 21 T cell receptor beta chains share one sample of origin, sequenced in a study of T-cell memory formation after mild COVID-19. In TCRdb, the 5' RACE reads were re-called with MiXCR into one record per CDR3 protein. The table records about 280,000 distinct CDR3 sequences, 7% to 10% of them present only once. Sequencing was carried out using PBMCs or a T cell subset sorted from them (not recorded which). The origin of the receptors is a man younger than 30 who had mild COVID-19 (a few samples of this study predate the infection). Cell type and time point are not known.

This clonotype has only a few counts. The CDR3 reads CASSYGGVGQSEAFF. The DNA of the CDR3 is TGTGCCAGCAGTTACGGAGGGGTTGGACAGTCTGAAGCTTTCTTT. This chain links TRBV6-5 with TRBJ1-1; the D gene is possibly TRBD1 (6 bases). Germline loops: CDR1 MNHEY, CDR2 SVGAGI. The V end was cut by 2 bases, the J end by 6 bases, with 16 bases between. This CDR3 region has 15 residues.

The table lists this clonotype with many counts. V gene TRBV4-1 combines with J gene TRBJ2-2; D possibly corresponds to TRBD2 (6 bases). Germline loops: CDR1 MGHRA, CDR2 YSYEKL. V was trimmed by 5 bases and J by 4 bases, leaving 17 bases between them. There are 16 residues in the CDR3. The CDR3, as DNA: TGCGCCAGCAGCACCCACCGCGCGGGGAGCACCGGGGAGCTGTTTTTT. Translated, it gives CASSTHRAGSTGELFF.

There are a few counts of this clonotype. This chain joins TRBV4-2 and TRBJ2-3; 10 nucleotides match TRBD2. The germline CDR1 and CDR2 sequences are LGHNA and YNFKEQ. The junction had 8 bases not matched to a gene; V was cut back by 4 bases and J by 4 bases. The CDR3 covers 16 residues. The CDR3 spells CASSRSGGDVADTQYF. The CDR3 nucleotides read TGTGCCAGCAGCCGCAGCGGGGGGGACGTCGCAGATACGCAGTATTTT.

This clonotype has a count of ten or more. This chain links TRBV5-1 with TRBJ2-3; TRBD2 aligns across 11 bases. J was trimmed by 0 bases and V by 0 bases; bases with no gene match: 9. Germline lookup yields CDR1 SGHRS and CDR2 YFSETQ. The CDR3 length is 19 residues. The CDR3 bases are TGCGCCAGCAGCTTGGAGCTAGCGGGGGGCCCGACTAGCACAGATACGCAGTATTTT. Encoded protein: CASSLELAGGPTSTDTQYF.

This clonotype was detected ten times or more. The rearrangement links TRBV20-1 to TRBJ2-1, with D perhaps matching TRBD1 or TRBD2 (5 bases each). The germline V gene has CDR1 DFQATT and CDR2 SNEGSKA (reference sequence). V was pared by 2 bases and J by 7 bases, with 18 bases between. The CDR3 has 15 amino acids. The CDR3 DNA reads TGCAGTGCTAGACCTGGGGGACCATACGGTAATGAGCAGTTCTTC. Translation gives CSARPGGPYGNEQFF.

The rearrangement links TRBV7-2 to TRBJ2-3; no definite D call. Per germline, CDR1 SGHTA and CDR2 FQGNSA. This CDR3 comprises 16 residues. The V gene lost 10 bases and the J gene lost 4 bases, with 24 bases spanning the gap. Here the CDR3 reads CATRSGVGRYADTQYF. CDR3 DNA: TGTGCCACCCGATCTGGGGTAGGGCGGTATGCAGATACGCAGTATTTT. Full variable domain (missing parts from reference TRBV7-2 and TRBJ2-3): GAGVSQSPSNKVTEKGKDVELRCDPISGHTALYWYRQSLGQGLEFLIYFQGNSAPDKSGLPSDRFSAERTGGSVSTLTIQRTQQEDSAVYLCATRSGVGRYADTQYFGPGTRLTVL.

This clonotype was counted between two and nine times. The gene calls are TRBV20-1 and TRBJ1-2, with unresolved D. V was pared by 3 bases and J by 8 bases, with 16 bases between. CDR1 is DFQATT, CDR2 SNEGSKA, per germline (reference sequence). The CDR3 is 13 residues long. The CDR3 loop is CSARVIDAVGYTF. CDR3 coding DNA: TGCAGTGCTAGGGTTATCGACGCGGTGGGCTACACCTTC.

At least ten counts were recorded for this clonotype. The chain uses TRBV12-3 or TRBV12-4 and TRBJ1-1; 12 bases are a match to TRBD1. V shed 7 bases, J shed 4 bases, and the junction held 7 bases outside the gene matches. CDR3 length: 15 amino acids. The CDR3 loop is CASNNPGQGATEAFF. The CDR3 DNA sequence: TGTGCCAGCAATAATCCGGGACAGGGGGCCACTGAAGCTTTCTTT.

In this sample, this clonotype turned up a few times. V gene TRBV6-5 combines with J gene TRBJ1-1; D unclear. V was shortened by 2 bases and J by 0 bases, with 7 bases between the two germline ends. Germline V CDR1 and CDR2: MNHEY, SVGAGI. The CDR3 sequence is 14 residues long. CDR3 DNA: TGTGCCAGCAGTTACGATGGAATGAACACTGAAGCTTTCTTT. Residues: CASSYDGMNTEAFF.

This clonotype was recorded at least ten times. The chain links TRBV28 to TRBJ2-5, with TRBD1 identical over 8 bases. V was clipped by 5 bases and J by 5 bases; unmatched bases: 7. The CDR3 covers 14 residues. The V gene's germline CDR1 is MDHEN and CDR2 SYDVKM. CDR3 DNA sequence: TGTGCCAGCAGTAGGACAGGGATAGTCGAGACCCAGTACTTC. Its protein is CASSRTGIVETQYF.

This clonotype was detected only a few times. The V gene is TRBV4-1, the J gene TRBJ1-5; maybe TRBD1 (5 bases). Trimming took off 5 bases at V and 1 base at J, with 18 bases between the two ends. Looked up from germline, CDR1 is MGHRA and CDR2 is YSYEKL. This CDR3 has 17 amino acids. The CDR3 DNA follows: TGCGCCAGCAGCTCGATAGGCAGAGGGGACAGCAATCAGCCCCAGCATTTT. This gives the protein CASSSIGRGDSNQPQHF.

As regards this clonotype: This may stem from a read error, because a much larger clone lies one nucleotide away. The genes are TRBV7-2 and TRBJ1-5, with D hard to call. Germline CDR1 reads SGHTA; CDR2 reads FQGNSA. This CDR3 is built from 14 residues. Deletions cut 8 bases from V and 5 bases from J, with 16 bases between. CDR3: CASGLGSLHQPQHF. For the CDR3, the DNA is TGTGCCAGCGGCCTAGGGAGTTTACATCAGCCCCAGCATTTT.

This clonotype was found many times. The J gene is TRBJ2-3, the V gene TRBV11-2, with D hard to call. The CDR3 totals 12 residues. Germline CDR1 reads SGHAT; CDR2 reads FQNNGV. V shed 4 bases and J shed 2 bases, with 4 bases lying between them. The CDR3 sequence is CASSSNTDTQYF. CDR3 nucleotide sequence: TGTGCCAGCAGCTCTAACACAGATACGCAGTATTTT.

This clonotype was seen ten or more times. The chain is built from TRBV7-6 and TRBJ1-3, with D unclear. The germline V and J ends were trimmed by 1 base and 2 bases, with 9 bases remaining between them. The germline gives CDR1 SGHVS, CDR2 FNYEAQ. The CDR3 extends over 15 amino acids. For the CDR3, the DNA is TGTGCCAGCAGCTTAGTTTGGGATCCTGGAAACACCATATATTTT. This encodes CASSLVWDPGNTIYF. Full variable domain (missing parts from reference TRBV7-6 and TRBJ1-3): GAGVSQSPRYKVTKRGQDVALRCDPISGHVSLYWYRQALGQGPEFLTYFNYEAQQDKSGLPNDRFSAERPEGSISTLTIQRTEQRDSAMYRCASSLVWDPGNTIYFGEGSWLTVV.

This clonotype was seen a few times. CDR3: CASSFGAYNEQFF. In DNA form, the CDR3 reads TGTGCCAGCAGTTTCGGGGCCTACAATGAGCAGTTCTTC. The chain joins TRBV12-3 or TRBV12-4 to TRBJ2-1; a possible D gene is TRBD2 (5 bases). The CDR3 loop spans 13 amino acids. Trimming shortened V by 3 bases and J by 2 bases, and 5 bases separated the two germline ends.

This clonotype has ten or more counts. This rearrangement joins TRBV20-1 to TRBJ1-1, with TRBD1 matching over 9 bases. The junction had 5 bases not matched to a gene; V was cut back by 3 bases and J by 6 bases. The germline gives CDR1 DFQATT, CDR2 SNEGSKA (reference sequence). The CDR3 has 13 amino acids. CDR3 protein: CSARSDRGAEAFF. CDR3 nucleotides: TGCAGTGCTAGGTCGGACAGGGGTGCTGAAGCTTTCTTT.

This clonotype was picked up many times. This chain joins TRBV20-1 and TRBJ1-5; 7 bases match TRBD1. Germline CDR1 and CDR2: DFQATT and SNEGSKA (reference sequence). This CDR3 has 13 residues. Trimming at V came to 1 base and at J to 6 bases, leaving 3 bases not matched to a gene. The CDR3 region has the DNA TGCAGTGCTAGAGGACAGGGAGGTCAGCCCCAGCATTTT. This encodes CSARGQGGQPQHF.

In its sample, this clonotype was seen a few times. The genes are TRBV27 and TRBJ1-4; no reliable D call. The length of the CDR3 is 15 residues. Germline CDR1 MNHEY, CDR2 SMNVEV (reference sequence). Trimming took 5 bases from V and 7 from J, leaving 17 bases between them. The CDR3 sequence: CASSPLGGLSEKLFF. CDR3 DNA sequence: TGTGCCAGCAGTCCCCTGGGAGGGCTAAGTGAAAAACTGTTTTTT.

There are many counts of this clonotype. V is TRBV12-3 or TRBV12-4 and J is TRBJ2-2; D is undetermined. Trimming removed 2 bases from V and 0 bases from J, with 4 bases in between. The CDR3 extends over 14 amino acids. The CDR3 sequence is CASSLLPNTGELFF. CDR3 in DNA: TGTGCCAGCAGTTTACTACCGAACACCGGGGAGCTGTTTTTT.

This clonotype was found many times. This rearrangement joins TRBV12-3 or TRBV12-4 to TRBJ1-1; 7 bases line up with TRBD1. The CDR3 spans 13 residues. V lost 6 bases to trimming and J lost 4 bases; unmatched junction nucleotides: 5. CDR3 sequence (DNA): TGTGCCAGCAGATCCGGGACAGTCACTGAAGCTTTCTTT. Its translation: CASRSGTVTEAFF.

V is TRBV5-1 and J is TRBJ2-3; TRBD1 matches 9 bases. The germline gives CDR1 SGHRS, CDR2 YFSETQ. V trimming: 4 bases; J trimming: 4 bases; junction bases outside the gene matches: 7. This CDR3 is 15 amino acids long. The CDR3 nucleotides are TGCGCCAGCAGCCTTACAGGGGGCTGGTCAGATACGCAGTATTTT. Translated, it gives CASSLTGGWSDTQYF.